This is a list of T cell receptor beta chains from one sample in a study of T cells in Graves' hyperthyroidism and ophthalmopathy. TCRdb independently ran MiXCR on the multiplex PCR reads; one entry per CDR3 protein. The sample lists more than 500,000 distinct CDR3 sequences; just over 45% were seen once. Sequencing was carried out using peripheral blood or thyroid tissue (not recorded which). These receptors originate from an adult woman with Graves' disease, either hyperthyroidism or ophthalmopathy (not recorded which). The conserved cysteine and the conserved F or W are not part of the CDR3 here. Each record gives: CDR3 length, J gene, V gene, CDR3 protein.

12 TRBJ1-6 TRBV12-3/TRBV12-4 ASSLLARRSPLH
11 TRBJ1-1 TRBV10-2 ASILGGGTEAF
14 TRBJ1-1 TRBV19 ASSTSRPRPDTEAF
14 TRBJ2-7 TRBV24-1 ATSGQVGWGSYEQY
12 TRBJ2-7 TRBV9 ASSVEHRGYEQY
15 TRBJ2-5 TRBV7-2 ASSQEGQGGGQETQY
10 TRBJ1-2 TRBV27 ASSLMRQGYT
12 TRBJ2-5 TRBV9 ASSVAGGSETQY
13 TRBJ1-1 TRBV18 ASSPPLILDTEAF
12 TRBJ1-1 TRBV5-1 ASSFTGWNTEAF
13 TRBJ2-2 TRBV24-1 ATSLAGSTTGELF
12 TRBJ1-6 TRBV2 ASPSGEPGSPLH
12 TRBJ1-6 TRBV6-1 ASTPTGIYSPLH
14 TRBJ1-5 TRBV11-2 ASSLVRGTSNQPQH
11 TRBJ1-1 TRBV6-5 ASRRQVYTEAF
13 TRBJ2-7 TRBV7-6 ASSLGAGELSEQY
12 TRBJ1-1 TRBV5-1 ASSWQTGEDEAF
12 TRBJ2-5 TRBV7-9 ASSLAQAQETQY
13 TRBJ2-3 TRBV9 ASSGDRGGYNEQY
12 TRBJ1-2 TRBV20-1 SASAGTGEVGYT
11 TRBJ2-1 TRBV20-1 SAISGSYNEQF
13 TRBJ2-7 TRBV4-1 ASSQGARGPLGQY
13 TRBJ2-2 TRBV12-3/TRBV12-4 ASSPAGARTGELF
12 TRBJ1-3 TRBV7-9 ASSPGGSGNTIY
11 TRBJ2-2 TRBV9 ASSVVPTGELF
13 TRBJ1-5 TRBV7-2 ASSLTEGGFQPQH
12 TRBJ2-3 TRBV4-1 ASSQDSAGVGQY
13 TRBJ2-2 TRBV7-9 ASSFTGGRIGELF
12 TRBJ2-5 TRBV10-3 AISDGRGQETQY
12 TRBJ2-6 TRBV24-1 ATSDSSGANVLT
14 TRBJ2-7 TRBV10-2 ASSEYGLAGAYEQY